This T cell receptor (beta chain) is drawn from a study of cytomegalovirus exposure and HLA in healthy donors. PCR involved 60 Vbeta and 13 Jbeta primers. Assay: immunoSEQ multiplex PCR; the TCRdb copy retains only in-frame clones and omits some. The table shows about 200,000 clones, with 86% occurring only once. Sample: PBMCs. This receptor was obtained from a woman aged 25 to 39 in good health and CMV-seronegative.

The DNA for the CDR3 is TGTGCCAGCACACAGGACGTTTATGGCTACACCTTC. This gives the protein CASTQDVYGYTF. This chain joins TRBV6-1 and TRBJ1-2; TRBD1 might be the D (5 bases). Looked up from germline, CDR1 is MNHNS and CDR2 is SASEGT. This CDR3 region has 12 residues. V shed 7 bases and J shed 5 bases, with 11 bases lying between them.